Listed here are 28 T cell receptor beta chains from one sample, sequenced in a study of T cells after yellow fever vaccination. TCRdb re-called the 5' RACE reads through MiXCR, storing one row per CDR3 protein. The profile shows about 320,000 distinct CDR3 sequences, 6.8% of them singletons. The starting material was PBMCs, obtained approximately 47 days after the first yellow fever vaccination. The receptors originated from a man aged 18 to 30 who received the YFV17D yellow fever vaccine.

The V and J genes are TRBV27 and TRBJ1-5; D not certain. The CDR3 spans 14 residues. Germline lookup yields CDR1 MNHEY and CDR2 SMNVEV (reference sequence). The germline V and J ends were trimmed by 3 bases and 6 bases, with 12 bases remaining between them. The CDR3 sequence is CASSFVLGTQPQHF. The CDR3 nucleotides are TGTGCCAGCAGTTTTGTTCTGGGAACTCAGCCCCAGCATTTT.

V and J are TRBV7-2 and TRBJ2-7; D is perhaps TRBD1 or TRBD2 (6 bases each). In germline, CDR1 is SGHTA, CDR2 FQGNSA. The CDR3 sequence is 14 residues long. V lost 3 bases to trimming and J lost 6 bases, with 15 bases between them. The CDR3 DNA sequence: TGTGCCAGCAGCTTCTCGGTCGGGGGCTTCGAGCAGTACGTC. Amino acid sequence: CASSFSVGGFEQYV.

This chain connects TRBV27 to TRBJ1-2, with 8 bases fitting TRBD1. CDR1 is MNHEY, CDR2 SMNVEV, per germline (reference sequence). The CDR3 has 13 residues. V was pared by 4 bases and J by 5 bases, with 3 bases of the junction left unmatched. As DNA, the CDR3 is TGTGCCAGCAGTTCAGGGGGCGGGTATGGCTACACCTTC. Translation gives CASSSGGGYGYTF.

CDR3 amino acids: CASSEIAGQDYGYTF. DNA of the CDR3: TGTGCCAGCAGTGAAATCGCCGGACAGGACTATGGCTACACCTTC. The rearrangement links TRBV6-1 to TRBJ1-2, with 7 bases lining up with TRBD1. The V gene end was trimmed by 2 bases and the J gene end by 3 bases; junction bases not matched to a gene: 6. Looked up from germline, CDR1 is MNHNS and CDR2 is SASEGT. The CDR3 has 15 amino acids.

This clonotype showed up just a few times. The rearrangement links TRBV5-1 to TRBJ1-5; D might be TRBD1 (6 bases). Between the trimmed V and J ends, which lost 3 bases and 0 bases, there was a span of 13 bases. The CDR3 length is 16 residues. CDR1 is SGHRS, CDR2 YFSETQ, per germline. CDR3 sequence: CASSWGAGDSNQPQHF. In DNA form, the CDR3 reads TGCGCCAGCAGCTGGGGGGCCGGGGATAGCAATCAGCCCCAGCATTTT.

This clonotype has more than one count but fewer than ten. This chain uses TRBV6-5 with TRBJ1-5, with 7 bases identical to TRBD1. Germline V CDR1 and CDR2: MNHEY, SVGAGI. The CDR3 runs 15 residues. J gave up 5 bases and V 0 bases, and 4 bases lay outside the gene matches. DNA of the CDR3: TGTGCCAGCAGTTACTCGGGGACAGTGGATCAGCCCCAGCATTTT. Protein product: CASSYSGTVDQPQHF.

There are a few counts of this clonotype. V is TRBV5-1 and J is TRBJ1-4, with a tentative D call TRBD1 (6 bases). The germline V gene has CDR1 SGHRS and CDR2 YFSETQ. V was trimmed by 5 bases and J by 8 bases, leaving 28 bases between them. The CDR3 has 18 residues. The CDR3, as DNA: TGCGCCAGCAGTTTCGATCTAACTCGAACCGGGACAAAGGAAAAACTGTTTTTT. It encodes CASSFDLTRTGTKEKLFF.

This clonotype was counted only a few times. This chain uses TRBV4-1 with TRBJ1-4; no clear D. Germline V CDR1 and CDR2: MGHRA, YSYEKL. The CDR3 is 16 amino acids. Trimming left V 2 bases short and J 0 bases short, with 10 bases between. CDR3 sequence (DNA): TGCGCCAGCAGCCAAAGCCGGGCAGCAACTAATGAAAAACTGTTTTTT. The encoded protein is CASSQSRAATNEKLFF.

This chain connects TRBV10-3 to TRBJ2-5; TRBD1 matches at 7 bases. Germline values: CDR1 ENHRY, CDR2 SYGVKD. The CDR3 covers 16 residues. V shed 3 bases and J 1 base; nucleotides not matched to a gene: 8. The CDR3 is CAISDPEGAIQETQYF. Here the CDR3 DNA reads TGTGCCATCAGTGATCCCGAGGGGGCTATCCAAGAGACCCAGTACTTC.

In this sample, this clonotype turned up a few times. This rearrangement joins TRBV7-9 to TRBJ2-5, with 8 bases matching TRBD2. V was pared by 5 bases and J by 4 bases, with 6 bases of the junction left unmatched. The V gene's germline CDR1 is SEHNR and CDR2 FQNEAQ (reference sequence). The CDR3 totals 14 residues. The chain's CDR3 is CASSQGLASETQYF. CDR3 in DNA: TGTGCCAGCAGCCAAGGACTAGCATCAGAGACCCAGTACTTC.

There are a few counts of this clonotype. V is TRBV4-3 and J is TRBJ1-4; D uncertain. Trimming left V 4 bases short and J 0 bases short, with 9 bases between. From germline, CDR1 is LGHNA and CDR2 YSLEER. CDR3 length equals 15 residues. DNA of the CDR3: TGCGCCAGCAGCCGGGGTGATGCAACTAATGAAAAACTGTTTTTT. Protein sequence: CASSRGDATNEKLFF.

This clonotype came up a few times. The chain recombines TRBV10-3 with TRBJ1-3; D is undetermined. The germline CDR1 and CDR2 sequences are ENHRY and SYGVKD. V lost 11 bases and J lost 2, with 19 bases in between. CDR3 size: 15 residues. This CDR3 reads CASGSTNWAGNTIYF. The CDR3 coding sequence is TGTGCCTCGGGTTCTACTAATTGGGCTGGAAACACCATATATTTT.

The CDR3 here is CASSQDASGSEQYV. In DNA form, the CDR3 reads TGCGCCAGCAGCCAAGACGCTAGCGGGAGCGAGCAGTACGTC. V usage is TRBV4-1 and J usage is TRBJ2-7, with 10 bases that match TRBD2. After removal of 0 bases from V and 6 bases from J, the junction contained 2 bases not matched to a gene. Germline loops: CDR1 MGHRA, CDR2 YSYEKL. This CDR3 has 14 residues.

Only a few counts were recorded for this clonotype. V gene TRBV5-1 combines with J gene TRBJ2-2, with unresolved D. This CDR3 spans 13 amino acids. In germline, CDR1 is SGHRS, CDR2 YFSETQ. V shed 2 bases and J shed 6 bases, with 8 bases lying between them. CDR3 loop: CASSFLRAGELFF. DNA of the CDR3: TGCGCCAGCAGCTTTTTAAGGGCCGGGGAGCTGTTTTTT.

This sequence joins TRBV4-2 and TRBJ2-1; the D gene could be TRBD1 or TRBD2 (6 bases each). The germline V and J ends were trimmed by 0 bases and 2 bases, with 11 bases remaining between them. Germline assignment: CDR1 LGHNA and CDR2 YNFKEQ. This CDR3 spans 16 amino acids. CDR3 amino acids: CASSQDPEGAYNEQFF. The CDR3 DNA reads as TGTGCCAGCAGCCAAGATCCGGAGGGGGCCTACAATGAGCAGTTCTTC.

The chain is built from TRBV12-3 or TRBV12-4 and TRBJ2-5, with D maybe TRBD2 (6 bases). This CDR3 spans 15 amino acids. V was shortened by 4 bases and J by 1 base, with 13 bases between the two germline ends. CDR3 in amino acids: CASSWLGLVQETQYF. CDR3 DNA sequence: TGTGCCAGCAGTTGGTTGGGACTCGTCCAAGAGACCCAGTACTTC.

A note on this clonotype: A much larger clone sits a single nucleotide away, making a read error possible. This sequence joins TRBV14 and TRBJ1-1; D unresolved. This CDR3 has 12 amino acids. The V gene's germline CDR1 is SGHDN and CDR2 FVKESK. CDR3 loop: CASIQVPTEAFF. CDR3 bases: TGTGCCAGCATCCAAGTCCCCACTGAAGCTTTCTTT.

This clonotype has only a few counts. The rearrangement links TRBV5-1 to TRBJ2-1, with D unresolved. The CDR3 is 15 residues long. V lost 4 bases and J 0 bases, leaving 11 bases between the germline ends. The germline V gene has CDR1 SGHRS and CDR2 YFSETQ. This CDR3 reads CASSQDGFSYNEQFF. The CDR3, as DNA: TGCGCCAGCAGCCAGGACGGTTTCTCCTACAATGAGCAGTTCTTC.

This sequence joins TRBV11-2 and TRBJ1-1; 8 bases align to TRBD1. The CDR3 is made up of 18 amino acids. Trimming at V came to 0 bases and at J to 0 bases, leaving 9 bases not matched to a gene. Germline assignment: CDR1 SGHAT and CDR2 FQNNGV. The CDR3 nucleotides read TGTGCCAGCAGCTTAGATCAGGGGGCGACCGATATGAACACTGAAGCTTTCTTT. Protein product: CASSLDQGATDMNTEAFF.

This clonotype was counted between two and nine times. The chain combines TRBV7-3 with TRBJ1-2; no firm D call. The CDR3 length is 14 residues. Germline values: CDR1 SGHTA, CDR2 FQGTGA. V lost 1 base and J 7 bases, leaving 13 bases between the germline ends. The CDR3 is CASSLNARAGGYTF. CDR3 nucleotides: TGTGCCAGCAGCTTAAACGCTCGGGCAGGTGGCTACACCTTC.

This clonotype was seen a few times. The V and J genes are TRBV5-6 and TRBJ2-1; possible D gene TRBD1, 6 bases. This CDR3 is 12 amino acids long. Germline CDR1 SGHDT, CDR2 YYEEEE. V was pared by 5 bases and J by 7 bases, with 10 bases between. The CDR3 sequence: CASRQRGNEQFF. The CDR3 bases are TGTGCCAGCAGGCAAAGGGGGAATGAGCAGTTCTTC.

A few counts support this clonotype. The chain combines TRBV7-3 with TRBJ2-5; D is undetermined. CDR3 length: 14 amino acids. V shed 1 base and J shed 4 bases, with 10 bases lying between them. Germline CDR1 SGHTA, CDR2 FQGTGA. CDR3 in DNA: TGTGCCAGCAGCTTAAGTCGGTGGGGAGAGACCCAGTACTTC. It encodes CASSLSRWGETQYF.

This clonotype appeared many times. This chain uses TRBV5-6 with TRBJ2-7, with D perhaps matching TRBD2 (5 bases). Trimming took 4 bases from V and 1 from J, leaving 15 bases between them. The CDR3 has 15 residues. The germline gives CDR1 SGHDT, CDR2 YYEEEE. CDR3: CASSPTGSRSYEQYV. CDR3 nucleotide sequence: TGTGCCAGCAGCCCGACGGGGTCCCGGTCCTACGAGCAGTACGTC.

The table lists this clonotype with a few counts. The rearrangement joins TRBV24-1 to TRBJ2-1, with 11 nucleotides matching TRBD1. The CDR3 length is 16 residues. V lost 4 bases to trimming and J lost 6 bases; unmatched junction nucleotides: 7. The germline gives CDR1 KGHDR, CDR2 SFDVKD. CDR3 amino acids: CATSEPGTGGLNEQFF. The CDR3 DNA sequence: TGTGCCACCAGTGAACCCGGGACAGGGGGTCTCAATGAGCAGTTCTTC.

The rearrangement links TRBV19 to TRBJ2-1, with D hard to call. The CDR3 length is 16 residues. V lost 1 base to trimming and J lost 0 bases, with 10 bases between them. Germline V gives CDR1 LNHDA, CDR2 SQIVND (reference sequence). The CDR3 DNA reads TGTGCCAGTAGTATAGCGGATCCAAGCTCCTACAATGAGCAGTTCTTC. Its translation: CASSIADPSSYNEQFF. Full variable domain (outside the CDR3, taken from reference TRBV19 and TRBJ2-1): DGGITQSPKYLFRKEGQNVTLSCEQNLNHDAMYWYRQDPGQGLRLIYYSQIVNDFQKGDIAEGYSVSREKKESFPLTVTSAQKNPTAFYLCASSIADPSSYNEQFFGPGTRLTVL.

This chain links TRBV4-1 with TRBJ1-1, with D uncertain. The V gene's germline CDR1 is MGHRA and CDR2 YSYEKL. The CDR3 has 17 amino acids. V was trimmed by 1 base and J by 5 bases, leaving 20 bases between them. The CDR3 DNA reads as TGCGCCAGCAGCCAAGCCCCCCTTGGGTCTGGGGTGACTGAAGCTTTCTTT. Amino acids: CASSQAPLGSGVTEAFF.

The chain employs TRBV5-5 and TRBJ2-5; 7 nucleotides line up with TRBD1. After removal of 6 bases from V and 4 bases from J, the junction contained 9 bases not matched to a gene. CDR3 length: 14 residues. The V gene's germline CDR1 is SGHKS and CDR2 YYEKEE (reference sequence). CDR3 sequence (DNA): TGTGCCAGCACCAACCGACAGGGTGGAGAGACCCAGTACTTC. This gives the protein CASTNRQGGETQYF.

A few counts support this clonotype. The chain recombines TRBV7-2 with TRBJ2-5; perhaps D is TRBD1 or TRBD2 (5 bases each). Germline V gene sequence: CDR1 SGHTA, CDR2 FQGNSA. This CDR3 region has 15 residues. V lost 2 bases and J 0 bases, leaving 10 bases between the germline ends. CDR3 nucleotides: TGTGCCAGCAGCTTACTGACGGGGCACCAAGAGACCCAGTACTTC. Amino acid sequence: CASSLLTGHQETQYF. The complete variable domain, with remaining parts taken from reference TRBV7-2 and TRBJ2-5, reads GAGVSQSPSNKVTEKGKDVELRCDPISGHTALYWYRQSLGQGLEFLIYFQGNSAPDKSGLPSDRFSAERTGGSVSTLTIQRTQQEDSAVYLCASSLLTGHQETQYFGPGTRLLVL.